This T cell receptor beta chain was found in a study of blood T cell repertoires in COVID-19. Looking at the study overall: T cells, B-cell-depleted T cells, or PBMCs provided the cDNA or gDNA that served as material.

The germline V gene has CDR1 SGHRS and CDR2 YFSETQ. This CDR3 is built from 11 residues. Trimming stripped 6 bases from V and 9 bases from J, with 12 bases between. Per the authors' pipeline: How many nucleated cells were present was estimated from reference gene primer amplification. Some clones are missing from TCRdb's copy, which holds only in-frame ones; the method was immunoSEQ multiplex PCR. V and J calls and clone size are those listed in that table; D and trimming were worked out from the DNA. The data contain over 100,000 clones, 84% of them singletons. Sequencing was carried out using peripheral blood. The source of this sequence is a man in his 60s with acute or convalescent COVID-19. The chain couples TRBV5-1 to TRBJ2-5; D may be TRBD2 (5 bases). The CDR3 DNA follows: TGCGCCAGCAAAGCCGAGGGAGCCCAGTACTTC. It yields the protein CASKAEGAQYF.